These 28 T cell receptor beta chains were all obtained from the same sample, sequenced in a study of cytomegalovirus exposure and HLA in healthy donors. PCR used 60 Vbeta primers and 13 Jbeta primers. Repertoires were generated with immunoSEQ multiplex PCR, while TCRdb's copy carries only in-frame clones and drops some. The data contain some 56,000 clones, less than 70% of them singletons. The sequenced sample consisted of PBMCs. The receptors were sampled from a human donor in good health.

This rearrangement joins TRBV6-1 to TRBJ2-7, with D possibly TRBD2 on 5 matching bases. The CDR3 has 15 amino acids. Germline V CDR1 and CDR2: MNHNS, SASEGT. V lost 0 bases and J 6 bases, leaving 15 bases between the germline ends. The CDR3 bases are TGTGCCAGCAGTGAAGCGCGGGCCAGCCGGGGCGAGCAGTACTTC. Translation gives CASSEARASRGEQYF.

This clone was seen a few times. This chain uses TRBV19 with TRBJ1-1; 7 nucleotides match TRBD1. After removal of 4 bases from V and 0 bases from J, the junction contained 11 bases not matched to a gene. CDR1 LNHDA and CDR2 SQIVND come from the germline V gene (reference sequence). CDR3 length: 17 amino acids. The CDR3: CASSRRGQLLMNTEAFF. CDR3 nucleotides: TGTGCCAGTAGTAGGCGGGGACAGCTACTCATGAACACTGAAGCTTTCTTT. Based on the CDR3 plus reference TRBV19 and TRBJ1-1, the full variable domain is DGGITQSPKYLFRKEGQNVTLSCEQNLNHDAMYWYRQDPGQGLRLIYYSQIVNDFQKGDIAEGYSVSREKKESFPLTVTSAQKNPTAFYLCASSRRGQLLMNTEAFFGQGTRLTVV.

This clone occurred a few times. The rearrangement links TRBV29-1 to TRBJ1-1; 7 nucleotides line up with TRBD1. CDR3 length: 13 residues. The germline V gene encodes CDR1 SQVTM and CDR2 ANQGSEA. V gave up 6 bases and J gave up 1 base; unmatched junction bases: 5. The CDR3 region is CSVQGQWNTEAFF. CDR3 in DNA: TGCAGCGTACAGGGACAGTGGAACACTGAAGCTTTCTTT.

This clone was counted between two and nine times. The chain uses TRBV4-3 and TRBJ1-1; unclear D gene. Trimming shortened V by 3 bases and J by 0 bases, and 17 bases separated the two germline ends. The CDR3 is 17 amino acids. Germline V gene lookup returns CDR1 LGHNA and CDR2 YSLEER. Here the CDR3 reads CASSQDWSGSMNTEAFF. DNA for the CDR3: TGCGCCAGCAGCCAGGATTGGAGTGGGTCCATGAACACTGAAGCTTTCTTT.

This clone has just a few counts. V and J are TRBV4-3 and TRBJ1-2; no definite D call. The germline CDR1 and CDR2 sequences are LGHNA and YSLEER. Trimming shortened V by 0 bases and J by 4 bases, and 18 bases separated the two germline ends. This CDR3 contains 17 residues. For the CDR3, the DNA is TGCGCCAGCAGCCAAGAGCAGCGACTCTTAGGTGGCTATGGCTACACCTTC. Its translation: CASSQEQRLLGGYGYTF.

The chain carries TRBV13 and TRBJ2-3, with 9 bases lining up with TRBD1. Losses at the gene ends were 5 bases for V and 4 bases for J; bases not matched to a gene: 4. The CDR3 is 14 amino acids. Germline loops: CDR1 PRHDT, CDR2 FYEKMQ (reference sequence). CDR3 loop: CASSPGQGPDTQYF. The CDR3 nucleotides are TGTGCCAGCAGCCCAGGACAGGGGCCAGATACGCAGTATTTT.

The chain couples TRBV4-3 to TRBJ2-5; the D is unclear. The CDR3 covers 13 residues. Germline V gene lookup returns CDR1 LGHNA and CDR2 YSLEER. The ends were cut back, 0 bases at V and 5 bases at J, with 7 bases in the middle. The CDR3 region is CASSQDSRETQYF. The CDR3 region has the DNA TGCGCCAGCAGCCAAGATTCTCGGGAGACCCAGTACTTC.

The V gene is TRBV7-8, the J gene TRBJ2-7; possible D gene TRBD2, 6 bases. V lost 0 bases and J lost 2, with 11 bases in between. Germline CDR1 is SGHVS and CDR2 is FQNEAQ. The CDR3 totals 15 residues. CDR3 residues: CASSLAGTGPYEQYF. The CDR3 DNA is TGTGCCAGCAGCTTAGCCGGGACTGGACCCTACGAGCAGTACTTC.

The V and J genes are TRBV5-5 and TRBJ2-1; unclear D gene. The CDR3 contains 15 residues. The V gene's germline CDR1 is SGHKS and CDR2 YYEKEE (reference sequence). Trimming left V 3 bases short and J 9 bases short, with 19 bases between. CDR3 nucleotide sequence: TGTGCCAGCAGCTCGACCCAGATCAAAAACAGTGAGCAGTTCTTC. It specifies CASSSTQIKNSEQFF.

This chain uses TRBV6-1 with TRBJ1-5, with D tentatively TRBD1 (5 bases). The CDR3 spans 14 residues. In germline, CDR1 is MNHNS, CDR2 SASEGT. Trimming removed 7 bases at V and 1 base at J, with 11 bases between. CDR3 nucleotides: TGTGCCAGCACCGGGGGGGGGAGCAATCAGCCCCAGCATTTT. Amino acid sequence: CASTGGGSNQPQHF.

The chain carries TRBV30 and TRBJ2-2, with D possibly TRBD1 on 5 matching bases. This CDR3 is 15 amino acids long. V lost 0 bases and J lost 5, with 13 bases in between. Per germline, CDR1 GTSNPN and CDR2 SVGIG (reference sequence). The CDR3 bases are TGTGCCTGGAGTGTATCAGGGTCTCGGACCGGGGAGCTGTTTTTT. Encoded protein: CAWSVSGSRTGELFF. The full variable domain, with the rest looked up from reference TRBV30 and TRBJ2-2, is SQTIHQWPATLVQPVGSPLSLECTVEGTSNPNLYWYRQAAGRGLQLLFYSVGIGQISSEVPQNLSASRPQDRQFILSSKKLLLSDSGFYLCAWSVSGSRTGELFFGEGSRLTVL.

The rearrangement links TRBV19 to TRBJ1-2; possibly TRBD1 for D (6 bases). The CDR3 spans 13 residues. Germline V gene sequence: CDR1 LNHDA, CDR2 SQIVND (reference sequence). V dropped 9 bases and J dropped 4 bases, with 15 bases sitting between them. DNA for the CDR3: TGTGCCAGCCGCTTGGCAGGGGTCTATGGCTACACCTTC. This gives the protein CASRLAGVYGYTF.

In this sample, this clone turned up once. The chain employs TRBV5-6 and TRBJ2-1; the D gene is possibly TRBD1 (6 bases). The CDR3 contains 17 residues. Germline V gene lookup returns CDR1 SGHDT and CDR2 YYEEEE. The V end was cut by 0 bases, the J end by 0 bases, with 13 bases between. The CDR3 here is CASSLDQGMSSYNEQFF. DNA of the CDR3: TGTGCCAGCAGCTTGGATCAGGGGATGAGCTCCTACAATGAGCAGTTCTTC. The full variable domain, its missing parts supplied by reference TRBV5-6 and TRBJ2-1, is DAGVTQSPTHLIKTRGQQVTLRCSPKSGHDTVSWYQQALGQGPQFIFQYYEEEERQRGNFPDRFSGHQFPNYSSELNVNALLLGDSALYLCASSLDQGMSSYNEQFFGPGTRLTVL.

The V gene is TRBV15, the J gene TRBJ2-7, with 9 positions matching TRBD1. Germline values: CDR1 LNHNV, CDR2 YYDKDF (reference sequence). The length of the CDR3 is 15 residues. The V gene end was trimmed by 2 bases and the J gene end by 7 bases; junction bases not matched to a gene: 9. CDR3 sequence: CATSRTGTGRQEQYF. CDR3 in DNA: TGTGCCACCAGCAGAACCGGGACAGGGCGTCAGGAGCAGTACTTC.

The gene calls are TRBV7-2 and TRBJ2-7, with D possibly being TRBD2 (7 bases). V was clipped by 4 bases and J by 4 bases, with 14 bases between them. The CDR3 sequence is 14 residues long. CDR1 is SGHTA and CDR2 is FQGNSA in the germline V gene. Here the CDR3 reads CASSSGGPLYEQYF. CDR3 sequence (DNA): TGTGCCAGCAGCTCCGGGGGGCCGTTGTACGAGCAGTACTTC.

V is TRBV5-6 and J is TRBJ1-2; the match to TRBD1 covers 8 bases. The junction had 5 bases not matched to a gene; V was cut back by 4 bases and J by 0 bases. CDR1 and CDR2 from the germline V gene are SGHDT and YYEEEE. The CDR3 runs 15 residues. The CDR3 DNA reads as TGTGCCAGCAGCATTCGGACAGGGACTAACTATGGCTACACCTTC. This encodes CASSIRTGTNYGYTF.

J is TRBJ2-7 and V is TRBV9; 11 bases agree with TRBD2. The ends lost 4 bases at V and 8 bases at J; junction bases unmatched: 8. The CDR3 sequence is 14 residues long. CDR1 and CDR2 from the germline V gene are SGDLS and YYNGEE. The CDR3 protein is CASSQGLAATKQYF. The CDR3 DNA reads as TGTGCCAGCAGCCAGGGACTAGCGGCTACGAAGCAGTACTTC.

The CDR3 is CASSLGTLAGGNEQFF. As DNA, the CDR3 is TGCGCCAGCAGCTTGGGGACCCTCGCGGGGGGGAATGAGCAGTTCTTC. The chain employs TRBV5-1 and TRBJ2-1; 9 bases map to TRBD2. V was clipped by 0 bases and J by 7 bases; unmatched bases: 8. Per the germline V gene, CDR1 is SGHRS and CDR2 is YFSETQ. The CDR3 loop spans 16 amino acids. Supplemented by reference TRBV5-1 and TRBJ2-1, the full variable domain reads KAGVTQTPRYLIKTRGQQVTLSCSPISGHRSVSWYQQTPGQGLQFLFEYFSETQRNKGNFPGRFSGRQFSNSRSEMNVSTLELGDSALYLCASSLGTLAGGNEQFFGPGTRLTVL.

The genes are TRBV10-3 and TRBJ2-3; a weak D match, TRBD1 (6 bases). From germline, CDR1 is ENHRY and CDR2 SYGVKD. Trimming stripped 10 bases from V and 6 bases from J, with 8 bases between. The CDR3 is made up of 10 amino acids. The CDR3 DNA sequence: TGTGCCACCGGACAGGATACGCAGTATTTT. Protein product: CATGQDTQYF.

In this sample, this clone turned up a few times. The chain uses TRBV9 and TRBJ1-1, with D possibly matching TRBD1 (5 bases). Looked up from germline, CDR1 is SGDLS and CDR2 is YYNGEE. With 3 bases removed from V and 4 bases from J, the gap between germline ends came to 13 bases. The CDR3 covers 14 residues. CDR3 bases: TGTGCCAGCAGCGCCTGGGACTATGGCACTGAAGCTTTCTTT. It translates to CASSAWDYGTEAFF.

The chain employs TRBV7-2 and TRBJ1-5; 8 nucleotides match TRBD1. Germline assignment: CDR1 SGHTA and CDR2 FQGNSA. The CDR3 spans 17 residues. Unmatched junction bases numbered 12, after V lost 3 bases and J lost 5 bases. The CDR3 DNA is TGTGCCAGCAGCTTGGGGGGGAGACAGGGGCATGATCAGCCCCAGCATTTT. Its protein product is CASSLGGRQGHDQPQHF.

This clone was counted a few times. This sequence joins TRBV5-4 and TRBJ2-3, with 7 bases lining up with TRBD2. The junction had 14 bases not matched to a gene; V was cut back by 4 bases and J by 6 bases. This CDR3 is built from 16 residues. CDR1 and CDR2 (germline): SGHNT, YYREEE (reference sequence). The CDR3 here is CASSGGGRLRRDTQYF. For the CDR3, the DNA is TGTGCCAGCAGCGGCGGGGGACGACTCAGGAGGGATACGCAGTATTTT.

This chain links TRBV5-1 with TRBJ2-5; a possible D gene is TRBD2 (7 bases). Germline V gives CDR1 SGHRS, CDR2 YFSETQ. The V end was cut by 2 bases, the J end by 5 bases, with 16 bases between. This CDR3 has 15 residues. CDR3 protein: CASSLRGGVWETQYF. CDR3 bases: TGCGCCAGCAGCTTAAGGGGGGGGGTCTGGGAGACCCAGTACTTC. The variable domain in full, completed from reference TRBV5-1 and TRBJ2-5, reads KAGVTQTPRYLIKTRGQQVTLSCSPISGHRSVSWYQQTPGQGLQFLFEYFSETQRNKGNFPGRFSGRQFSNSRSEMNVSTLELGDSALYLCASSLRGGVWETQYFGPGTRLLVL.

The chain links TRBV7-9 to TRBJ2-1, with a possible D match to TRBD2 (5 bases). The germline V gene encodes CDR1 SEHNR and CDR2 FQNEAQ (reference sequence). The ends were cut back, 5 bases at V and 7 bases at J, with 12 bases in the middle. The CDR3 extends over 13 amino acids. The CDR3 sequence is CASSPHGGNEQFF. CDR3 DNA sequence: TGTGCCAGCAGCCCCCACGGCGGGAATGAGCAGTTCTTC. The full variable domain, with the rest looked up from reference TRBV7-9 and TRBJ2-1, is DTGVSQNPRHKITKRGQNVTFRCDPISEHNRLYWYRQTLGQGPEFLTYFQNEAQLEKSRLLSDRFSAERPKGSFSTLEIQRTEQGDSAMYLCASSPHGGNEQFFGPGTRLTVL.

This chain links TRBV6-4 with TRBJ1-6; 12 positions agree with TRBD1. CDR1 is MRHNA, CDR2 SNTAGT, per germline. The CDR3 consists of 13 residues. After removal of 6 bases from V and 9 bases from J, the junction contained 0 bases not matched to a gene. The CDR3 nucleotides read TGTGCCAGCAGGGGACAGGGGGCTTCACCCCTCCACTTT. Protein: CASRGQGASPLHF.

This clone was seen only a few times. The sample has other DNA sequences that encode this CDR3 too. The chain has TRBV7-2 and TRBJ1-1; D unresolved. The CDR3 is made up of 13 amino acids. V shed 5 bases and J shed 0 bases, with 7 bases lying between them. Germline CDR1 and CDR2: SGHTA and FQGNSA. The CDR3 is CASSPYLNTEAFF. Here the CDR3 DNA reads TGTGCCAGCAGCCCTTATCTGAACACTGAAGCTTTCTTT.

This chain's CDR3 is CASSQDRGLHDSPLHF. CDR3 nucleotide sequence: TGTGCCAGCAGCCAAGACAGGGGCTTACATGATTCACCCCTCCACTTT. This chain connects TRBV4-2 to TRBJ1-6; D is possibly TRBD1 (6 bases). The CDR3 sequence is 16 residues long. The ends were cut back, 0 bases at V and 8 bases at J, with 14 bases in the middle. Looked up from germline, CDR1 is LGHNA and CDR2 is YNFKEQ.

This clone has only a few counts. J is TRBJ2-7 and V is TRBV30; 10 positions match TRBD1. V was clipped by 3 bases and J by 9 bases; unmatched bases: 11. There are 14 residues in the CDR3. The V gene's germline CDR1 is GTSNPN and CDR2 SVGIG (reference sequence). Written as DNA, the CDR3 is TGTGCCTGGAGACAGGGACAGGGGTCTCATGGGCAGTACTTC. Residues: CAWRQGQGSHGQYF.